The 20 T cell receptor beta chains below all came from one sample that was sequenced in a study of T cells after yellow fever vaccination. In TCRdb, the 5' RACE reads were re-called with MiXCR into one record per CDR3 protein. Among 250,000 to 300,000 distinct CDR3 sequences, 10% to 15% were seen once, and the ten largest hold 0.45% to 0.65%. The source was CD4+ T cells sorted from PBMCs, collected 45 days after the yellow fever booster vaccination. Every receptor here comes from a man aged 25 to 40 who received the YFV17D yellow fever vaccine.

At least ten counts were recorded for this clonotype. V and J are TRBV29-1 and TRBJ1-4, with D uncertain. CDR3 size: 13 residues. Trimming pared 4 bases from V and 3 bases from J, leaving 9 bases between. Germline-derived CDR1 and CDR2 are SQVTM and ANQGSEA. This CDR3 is CSVVEFANEKLFF. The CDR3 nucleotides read TGCAGCGTTGTGGAGTTCGCTAATGAAAAACTGTTTTTT.

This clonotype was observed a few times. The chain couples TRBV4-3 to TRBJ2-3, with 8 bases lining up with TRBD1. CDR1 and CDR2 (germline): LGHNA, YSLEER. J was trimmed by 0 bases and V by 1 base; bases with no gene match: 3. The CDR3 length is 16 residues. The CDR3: CASSQGRTGSTDTQYF. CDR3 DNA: TGCGCCAGCAGCCAAGGGAGGACAGGGAGCACAGATACGCAGTATTTT.

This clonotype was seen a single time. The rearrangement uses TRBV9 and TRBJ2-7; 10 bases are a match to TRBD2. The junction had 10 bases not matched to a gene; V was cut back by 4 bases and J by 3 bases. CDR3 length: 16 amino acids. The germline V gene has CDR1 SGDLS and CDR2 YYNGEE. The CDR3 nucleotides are TGTGCCAGCAGCCCGAGCCCGACTAGCGGGTACTACGAGCAGTACTTC. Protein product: CASSPSPTSGYYEQYF.

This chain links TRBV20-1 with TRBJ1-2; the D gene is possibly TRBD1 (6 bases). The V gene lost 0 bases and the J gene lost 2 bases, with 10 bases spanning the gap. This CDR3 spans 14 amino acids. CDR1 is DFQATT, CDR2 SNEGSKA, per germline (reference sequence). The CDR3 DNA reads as TGCAGTGCTAGAGATTCAACAGGGAACTATGGCTACACCTTC. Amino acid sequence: CSARDSTGNYGYTF.

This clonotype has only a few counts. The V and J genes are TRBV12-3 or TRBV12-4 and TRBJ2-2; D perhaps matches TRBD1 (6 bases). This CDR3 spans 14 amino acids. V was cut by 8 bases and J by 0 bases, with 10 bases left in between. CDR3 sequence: CASLGAANTGELFF. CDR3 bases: TGTGCCAGCTTGGGGGCAGCGAACACCGGGGAGCTGTTTTTT.

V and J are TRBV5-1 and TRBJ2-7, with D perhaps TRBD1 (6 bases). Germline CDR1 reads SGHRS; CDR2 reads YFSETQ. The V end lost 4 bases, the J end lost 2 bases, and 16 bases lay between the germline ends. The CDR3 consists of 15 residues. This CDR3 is CASSPQGSGAYEQYF. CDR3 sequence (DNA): TGCGCCAGCAGCCCACAGGGAAGTGGGGCCTACGAGCAGTACTTC. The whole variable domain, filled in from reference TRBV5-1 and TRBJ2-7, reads KAGVTQTPRYLIKTRGQQVTLSCSPISGHRSVSWYQQTPGQGLQFLFEYFSETQRNKGNFPGRFSGRQFSNSRSEMNVSTLELGDSALYLCASSPQGSGAYEQYFGPGTRLTVT.

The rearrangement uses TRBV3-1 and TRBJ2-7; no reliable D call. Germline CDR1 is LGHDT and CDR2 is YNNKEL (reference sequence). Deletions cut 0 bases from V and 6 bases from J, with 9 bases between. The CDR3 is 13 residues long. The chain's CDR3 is CASSQDSRSEQYF. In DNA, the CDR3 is TGTGCCAGCAGCCAAGATAGTAGAAGCGAGCAGTACTTC.

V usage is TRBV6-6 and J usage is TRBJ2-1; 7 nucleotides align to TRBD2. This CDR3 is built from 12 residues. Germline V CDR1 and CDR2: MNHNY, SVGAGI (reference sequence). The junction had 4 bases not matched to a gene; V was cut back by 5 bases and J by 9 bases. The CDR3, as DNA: TGTGCCAGCAGTCCTACTAGCGTTGAGCAGTTCTTC. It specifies CASSPTSVEQFF.

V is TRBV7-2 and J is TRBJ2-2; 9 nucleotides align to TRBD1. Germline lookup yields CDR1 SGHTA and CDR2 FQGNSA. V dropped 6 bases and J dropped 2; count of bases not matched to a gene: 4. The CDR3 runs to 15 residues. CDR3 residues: CASRQGASNTGELFF. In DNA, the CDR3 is TGTGCCAGCAGACAGGGGGCATCCAACACCGGGGAGCTGTTTTTT.

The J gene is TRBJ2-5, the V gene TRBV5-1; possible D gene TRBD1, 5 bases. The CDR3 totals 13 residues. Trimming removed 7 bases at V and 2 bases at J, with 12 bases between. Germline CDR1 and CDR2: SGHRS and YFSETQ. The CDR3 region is CASRSRVQETQYF. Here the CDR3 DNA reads TGCGCCAGCCGGAGCAGGGTGCAAGAGACCCAGTACTTC.

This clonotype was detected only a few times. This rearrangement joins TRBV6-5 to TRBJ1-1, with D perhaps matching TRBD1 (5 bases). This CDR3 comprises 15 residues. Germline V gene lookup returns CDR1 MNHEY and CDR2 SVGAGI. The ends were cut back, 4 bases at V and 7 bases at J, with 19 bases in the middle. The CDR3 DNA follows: TGTGCCAGCAGTTCCCGGGGGGGGGAAGGTAGTGAAGCTTTCTTT. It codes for CASSSRGGEGSEAFF.

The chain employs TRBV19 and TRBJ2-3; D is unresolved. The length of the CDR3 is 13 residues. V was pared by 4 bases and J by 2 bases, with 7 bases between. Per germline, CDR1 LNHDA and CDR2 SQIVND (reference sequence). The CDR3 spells CASSTPSTDTQYF. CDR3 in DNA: TGTGCCAGTAGTACCCCGTCCACAGATACGCAGTATTTT.

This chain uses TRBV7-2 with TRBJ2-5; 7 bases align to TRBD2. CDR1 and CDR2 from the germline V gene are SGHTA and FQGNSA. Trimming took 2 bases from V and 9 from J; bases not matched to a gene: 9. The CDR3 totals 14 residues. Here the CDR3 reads CASSLQWAGEAQYF. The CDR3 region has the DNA TGTGCCAGCAGCTTACAGTGGGCGGGAGAAGCCCAGTACTTC.

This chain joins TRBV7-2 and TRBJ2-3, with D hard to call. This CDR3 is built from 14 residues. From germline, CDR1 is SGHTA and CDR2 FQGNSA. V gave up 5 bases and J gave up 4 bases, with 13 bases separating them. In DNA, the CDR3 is TGTGCCAGCAGCCTTCAAAAGATGGCAGATACGCAGTATTTT. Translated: CASSLQKMADTQYF.

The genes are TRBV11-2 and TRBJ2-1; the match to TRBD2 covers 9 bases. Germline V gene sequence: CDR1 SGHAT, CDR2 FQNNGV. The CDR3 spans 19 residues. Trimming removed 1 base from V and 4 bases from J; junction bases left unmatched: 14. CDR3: CASSLVGLAGRAVYNEQFF. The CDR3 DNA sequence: TGTGCCAGCAGCTTAGTTGGGCTAGCGGGGCGAGCGGTTTACAATGAGCAGTTCTTC.

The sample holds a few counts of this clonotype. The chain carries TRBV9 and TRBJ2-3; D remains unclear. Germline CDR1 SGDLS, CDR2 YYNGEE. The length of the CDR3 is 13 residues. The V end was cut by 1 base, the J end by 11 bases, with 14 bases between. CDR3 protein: CASSVKPIGWQYF. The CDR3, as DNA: TGTGCCAGCAGCGTAAAGCCGATCGGGTGGCAGTATTTT.

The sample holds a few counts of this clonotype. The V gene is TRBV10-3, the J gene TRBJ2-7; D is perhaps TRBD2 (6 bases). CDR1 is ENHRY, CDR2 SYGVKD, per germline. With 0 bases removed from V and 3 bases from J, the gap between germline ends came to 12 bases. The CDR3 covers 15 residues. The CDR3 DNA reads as TGTGCCATCAGTGAGTCGGAAGCGGGCAACTACGAGCAGTACTTC. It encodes CAISESEAGNYEQYF.

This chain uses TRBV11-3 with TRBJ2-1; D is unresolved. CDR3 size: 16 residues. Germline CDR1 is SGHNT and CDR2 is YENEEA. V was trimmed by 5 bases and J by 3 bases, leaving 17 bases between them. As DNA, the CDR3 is TGTGCCAGCAGCCCTGACTCCCTCGCGGACTACAATGAGCAGTTCTTC. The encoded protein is CASSPDSLADYNEQFF. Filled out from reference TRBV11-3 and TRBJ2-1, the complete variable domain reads EAGVVQSPRYKIIEKKQPVAFWCNPISGHNTLYWYLQNLGQGPELLIRYENEEAVDDSQLPKDRFSAERLKGVDSTLKIQPAELGDSAVYLCASSPDSLADYNEQFFGPGTRLTVL.

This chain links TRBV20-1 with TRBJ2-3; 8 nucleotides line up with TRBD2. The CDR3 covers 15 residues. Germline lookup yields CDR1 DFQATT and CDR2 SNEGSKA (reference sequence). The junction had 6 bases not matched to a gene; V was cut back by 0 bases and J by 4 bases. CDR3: CSARDSGGHSDTQYF. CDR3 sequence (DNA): TGCAGTGCTAGAGATTCGGGGGGGCACTCAGATACGCAGTATTTT.

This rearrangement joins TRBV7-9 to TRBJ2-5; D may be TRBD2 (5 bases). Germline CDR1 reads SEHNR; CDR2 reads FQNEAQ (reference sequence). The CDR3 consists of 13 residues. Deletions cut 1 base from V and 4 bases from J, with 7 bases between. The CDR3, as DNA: TGTGCCAGCAGCTTAGGACTAACAGAGACCCAGTACTTC. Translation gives CASSLGLTETQYF. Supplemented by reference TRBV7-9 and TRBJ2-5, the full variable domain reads DTGVSQNPRHKITKRGQNVTFRCDPISEHNRLYWYRQTLGQGPEFLTYFQNEAQLEKSRLLSDRFSAERPKGSFSTLEIQRTEQGDSAMYLCASSLGLTETQYFGPGTRLLVL.